This T cell receptor beta chain comes out of a study of CXCR3-negative and CXCR3-positive naive CD8 T cells. Whole-study findings and limits: Comparably high diversity was seen in both naive subsets, and much lower diversity in memory CD8+ cells. Relative to CXCR3-negative naive cells, CXCR3-positive naive cells had more hydrophobic TRB CDR3s.

TRB cDNA libraries were made by UMI-labeled 5' RACE. TCRdb re-called the 5' RACE reads and shows each CDR3 protein once, DNA omitted. The sample's table shows about 150,000 distinct CDR3 sequences. The CDR3 loop spans 15 amino acids. The V gene's germline CDR1 is MNHEY and CDR2 SMNVEV (reference sequence). Comments on this clonotype: Antigen unknown.

The sorter processed each CD8+ T cell subset in triplicate at 280,000 or so cells apiece. The clonotype was recovered from a human donor in good health. Some clones in this sample may be carry-over from other donors' samples. The chain is built from TRBV27 and TRBJ2-1; TCRdb's D gene call, TRBD1, goes unchecked for lack of DNA. Material: naive CXCR3+ CD8+ T cells from blood. The subset here: CD45RO-CCR7+CD27+CD95- naive CD8+ T cells expressing CXCR3 (TNR3+). CDR3 residues: CASSSEDRGRFEQFF.